The 16 T cell receptor beta chains below were found in one sample sequenced in a study of blood T cell repertoires in COVID-19. Sequenced by immunoSEQ multiplex PCR; TCRdb stores in-frame clones only, minus some. The sample has about 200,000 clones, approximately 80% seen once. Sequenced material: peripheral blood. Source of these receptors: a man aged 60-69 years with COVID-19, enrolled during active disease.

This chain links TRBV7-9 with TRBJ1-2; D may be TRBD1 (6 bases). The V gene lost 5 bases and the J gene lost 7 bases, with 23 bases spanning the gap. CDR1 is SEHNR, CDR2 FQNEAQ, per germline (reference sequence). The CDR3 runs 16 residues. Here the CDR3 reads CASSPPNTGGAGGYTF. Written as DNA, the CDR3 is TGTGCCAGCAGCCCGCCTAACACGGGGGGGGCTGGTGGCTACACCTTC. The full variable domain, with the rest looked up from reference TRBV7-9 and TRBJ1-2, is DTGVSQNPRHKITKRGQNVTFRCDPISEHNRLYWYRQTLGQGPEFLTYFQNEAQLEKSRLLSDRFSAERPKGSFSTLEIQRTEQGDSAMYLCASSPPNTGGAGGYTFGSGTRLTVV.

This rearrangement joins TRBV10-3 to TRBJ1-2, with D possibly matching TRBD1 (6 bases). Between the trimmed V and J ends, which lost 4 bases and 3 bases, there was a span of 12 bases. Germline V gives CDR1 ENHRY, CDR2 SYGVKD. This CDR3 contains 14 residues. CDR3 region: CAISGYRDDYGYTF. CDR3 DNA: TGTGCCATCAGTGGTTACAGGGACGACTATGGCTACACCTTC.

This clone was observed a handful of times. Within the sample, other DNA sequences also encode this same CDR3. This chain joins TRBV30 and TRBJ1-6; 9 bases fit TRBD1. There are 13 residues in the CDR3. V lost 3 bases, J lost 9 bases, and 3 bases stayed unmatched. Germline V gene sequence: CDR1 GTSNPN, CDR2 SVGIG (reference sequence). CDR3 nucleotides: TGTGCCTGGAGGGGACAGGGTAGTTCACCCCTCCACTTT. It translates to CAWRGQGSSPLHF.

This clone showed up just once. The chain couples TRBV11-2 to TRBJ2-7; TRBD2 matches at 8 bases. After removal of 4 bases from V and 5 bases from J, the junction contained 16 bases not matched to a gene. The CDR3 is made up of 17 amino acids. The germline V gene encodes CDR1 SGHAT and CDR2 FQNNGV. Here the CDR3 DNA reads TGTGCCAGCAGCTCCCACGCCGGGGGGGTATTATTAGACGAGCAGTACTTC. This gives the protein CASSSHAGGVLLDEQYF.

In nucleotides, the CDR3 is TGTGCCAGCAGCTTAGGACAGCCAAACATGAACACTGAAGCTTTCTTT. This codes for CASSLGQPNMNTEAFF. The chain is built from TRBV7-9 and TRBJ1-1, with a weak D call TRBD1 (5 bases). The CDR3 is 16 amino acids. Germline V CDR1 and CDR2: SEHNR, FQNEAQ (reference sequence). The V and J ends lost 1 base and 0 bases respectively, with 12 bases between them.

The DNA for the CDR3 is TGTGCCAGCAGCTTGGCAGGGCTCAATCAGCCCCAGCATTTT. Protein product: CASSLAGLNQPQHF. This sequence joins TRBV7-2 and TRBJ1-5, with D possibly being TRBD1 (5 bases). V was clipped by 3 bases and J by 3 bases, with 9 bases between them. This CDR3 has 14 amino acids. From germline, CDR1 is SGHTA and CDR2 FQGNSA.

The gene calls are TRBV19 and TRBJ2-1; 12 nucleotides line up with TRBD2. The CDR3 contains 17 residues. Germline CDR1 LNHDA, CDR2 SQIVND (reference sequence). Trimming at V came to 1 base and at J to 4 bases, leaving 5 bases not matched to a gene. CDR3 bases: TGTGCCAGTAGTATAGGGCTAGCGGGAGGGCCGTACAATGAGCAGTTCTTC. Amino acid sequence: CASSIGLAGGPYNEQFF.

The chain links TRBV9 to TRBJ1-4; D gene uncertain. V lost 4 bases to trimming and J lost 8 bases, with 15 bases between them. The CDR3 totals 14 residues. Germline V CDR1 and CDR2: SGDLS, YYNGEE. In DNA, the CDR3 is TGTGCCAGCAGCTCCACGGGTGGTATCGAAAAACTGTTTTTT. Translated: CASSSTGGIEKLFF.

The J gene is TRBJ1-1, the V gene TRBV18; unclear D gene. V was cut by 1 base and J by 3 bases, with 6 bases left in between. Germline V CDR1 and CDR2: KGHSH, LQKENI. The CDR3 extends over 13 amino acids. CDR3 region: CASSPQRDTEAFF. The DNA of the CDR3 is TGTGCCAGCTCACCACAGAGGGACACTGAAGCTTTCTTT. Full variable domain (missing parts from reference TRBV18 and TRBJ1-1): NAGVMQNPRHLVRRRGQEARLRCSPMKGHSHVYWYRQLPEEGLKFMVYLQKENIIDESGMPKERFSAEFPKEGPSILRIQQVVRGDSAAYFCASSPQRDTEAFFGQGTRLTVV.

Note on this clone: The same CDR3 also results from other DNA sequences found in this sample. The chain links TRBV5-4 to TRBJ1-2, with D perhaps matching TRBD1 (5 bases). The CDR3 extends over 13 amino acids. The ends were cut back, 2 bases at V and 2 bases at J, with 7 bases in the middle. Germline CDR1 is SGHNT and CDR2 is YYREEE (reference sequence). In DNA, the CDR3 is TGTGCCAGCAGCTTACCAGGGAACTATGGCTACACCTTC. Its translation is CASSLPGNYGYTF.

The CDR3 coding sequence is TGTGCCAGCAGTTTCCGGGACACAAACTATGGCTACACCTTC. Its protein product is CASSFRDTNYGYTF. The V and J genes are TRBV2 and TRBJ1-2; a weak D match, TRBD1 (6 bases). The CDR3 totals 14 residues. Germline assignment: CDR1 SNHLY and CDR2 FYNNEI. The ends were cut back, 5 bases at V and 2 bases at J, with 12 bases in the middle.

This chain connects TRBV5-1 to TRBJ2-5, with 7 positions matching TRBD1. The CDR3 is 14 amino acids. Germline trimming cut 0 bases from V and 5 bases from J; bases unmatched to any gene: 4. CDR1 and CDR2 (germline): SGHRS, YFSETQ. CDR3 loop: CASSLEGGWETQYF. For the CDR3, the DNA is TGCGCCAGCAGCTTGGAAGGGGGCTGGGAGACCCAGTACTTC.

The V and J genes are TRBV6-1 and TRBJ1-3; a possible D gene is TRBD1 (5 bases). The CDR3 contains 15 residues. Germline V gene data show CDR1 as MNHNS and CDR2 as SASEGT. Trimming cost V 3 bases and J 3 bases, with 12 bases left between them. CDR3 DNA: TGTGCCAGCAGTGAGGGGGGGTCTCGTGGAAACACCATATATTTT. Translating gives CASSEGGSRGNTIYF.

The chain joins TRBV5-4 to TRBJ1-4; D perhaps matches TRBD1 (5 bases). CDR1 is SGHNT and CDR2 is YYREEE in the germline V gene (reference sequence). The CDR3 sequence is 15 residues long. Deletions cut 4 bases from V and 0 bases from J, with 10 bases between. CDR3 protein: CASSPTAATNEKLFF. The CDR3 DNA follows: TGTGCCAGCAGCCCGACAGCCGCAACTAATGAAAAACTGTTTTTT.

On this clone itself: At one of its ends the junction is not consistent with the germline gene, which may arise from a read error. The same CDR3 also results from other DNA sequences found in this sample. The gene calls are TRBV7-9 and TRBJ1-4, with D uncertain. This CDR3 has 16 residues. CDR1 SEHNR and CDR2 FQNEAQ come from the germline V gene (reference sequence). CDR3 sequence: CASSLTQSATNEKLFF. CDR3 DNA: TGCGCCAGCAGCTTAACCCAGAGCGCAACTAATGAAAAACTGTTTTTT.

This rearrangement joins TRBV15 to TRBJ1-3; 10 bases map to TRBD1. Germline CDR1 reads LNHNV; CDR2 reads YYDKDF (reference sequence). J lost 4 bases, V lost 1 base, and 10 bases had no gene match. The CDR3 consists of 18 residues. CDR3 nucleotide sequence: TGTGCCACCAGCAGAGGGGGAATGGGACAGGGGAACGGAAACACCATATATTTT. Amino acid sequence: CATSRGGMGQGNGNTIYF.